A single sample is the source of the 32 T cell receptor beta chains below, sequenced in a study of identical twins. MiXCR, run by TCRdb on the 5' RACE reads, gives a single entry per CDR3 protein. Found here are approximately 150,000 distinct CDR3 sequences, under 4.5% of them singletons; the top ten hold 7% to 10%. Sequencing used memory T cells sorted from blood. All receptors derive from a man aged 18 to 29 in good health.

There are a few counts of this clonotype. The chain links TRBV11-2 to TRBJ1-5; the D is unclear. Trimming cost V 0 bases and J 2 bases, with 14 bases left between them. The CDR3 is made up of 17 amino acids. The germline gives CDR1 SGHAT, CDR2 FQNNGV. The CDR3 loop is CASSLDKGAVGNQPQHF. For the CDR3, the DNA is TGTGCCAGCAGCTTAGATAAAGGCGCGGTGGGCAATCAGCCCCAGCATTTT. The full variable domain, with the rest looked up from reference TRBV11-2 and TRBJ1-5, is EAGVAQSPRYKIIEKRQSVAFWCNPISGHATLYWYQQILGQGPKLLIQFQNNGVVDDSQLPKDRFSAERLKGVDSTLKIQPAKLEDSAVYLCASSLDKGAVGNQPQHFGDGTRLSIL.

The chain links TRBV3-1 to TRBJ2-1, with 10 bases lining up with TRBD2. The J segment lost 9 bases and the V segment lost 4 bases, leaving 6 bases of the junction unmatched. CDR1 and CDR2 from the germline V gene are LGHDT and YNNKEL (reference sequence). The CDR3 loop spans 14 amino acids. The CDR3, as DNA: TGTGCCAGCAGCCCTAGCGGGAGTGACAGTGAGCAGTTCTTC. It yields the protein CASSPSGSDSEQFF.

Ten or more counts support this clonotype. The chain recombines TRBV20-1 with TRBJ1-1; D unclear. The CDR3 consists of 13 residues. CDR1 is DFQATT and CDR2 is SNEGSKA in the germline V gene (reference sequence). V lost 5 bases to trimming and J lost 1 base, with 11 bases between them. CDR3 DNA: TGCAGTGCTCAGGAGCATACGAACACTGAAGCTTTCTTT. Its protein is CSAQEHTNTEAFF.

This clonotype showed up many times. The chain is built from TRBV5-1 and TRBJ2-7; D may be TRBD1 or TRBD2 (5 bases each). The CDR3 contains 15 residues. V lost 4 bases and J lost 3, with 17 bases in between. Germline values: CDR1 SGHRS, CDR2 YFSETQ. The CDR3 region is CASSPGPTRDYEQYF. DNA of the CDR3: TGCGCCAGCAGCCCGGGACCAACACGGGACTACGAGCAGTACTTC.

This clonotype was found many times. The CDR3, as DNA: TGCAGTGCTAGAGACACGGGGTCCTACGAGCAGTACGTC. This translates into CSARDTGSYEQYV. The gene calls are TRBV20-1 and TRBJ2-7, with D maybe TRBD2 (5 bases). Between the trimmed V and J ends, which lost 0 bases and 1 base, there was a span of 7 bases. CDR1 is DFQATT, CDR2 SNEGSKA, per germline (reference sequence). CDR3 size: 13 residues.

This clonotype came up many times. V usage is TRBV3-1 and J usage is TRBJ2-7; 9 bases map to TRBD2. V was pared by 8 bases and J by 4 bases, with 6 bases of the junction left unmatched. The CDR3 runs to 13 residues. Germline V gene sequence: CDR1 LGHDT, CDR2 YNNKEL (reference sequence). Written as DNA, the CDR3 is TGTGCCAGCTCTAGCGGGATAAGGTACGAGCAGTACGTC. Its translation: CASSSGIRYEQYV.

This clonotype was found a few times. This chain links TRBV7-2 with TRBJ2-2, with 8 bases identical to TRBD1. Germline trimming cut 3 bases from V and 7 bases from J; bases unmatched to any gene: 7. The CDR3 contains 15 residues. The germline V gene has CDR1 SGHTA and CDR2 FQGNSA. The CDR3 sequence is CASSFGSGGGGELFF. The CDR3 DNA sequence: TGTGCCAGCAGCTTCGGTTCAGGGGGCGGCGGGGAGCTGTTTTTT.

This clonotype has a count of ten or more. In DNA, the CDR3 is TGCGCCAGCAGCTCGGACACCGCCCTTGAAGCTTTCTTT. Amino acid sequence: CASSSDTALEAFF. The chain recombines TRBV5-1 with TRBJ1-1, with TRBD1 as a possible D gene (5 bases). This CDR3 is 13 amino acids long. V was cut by 3 bases and J by 7 bases, with 13 bases left in between. Germline lookup yields CDR1 SGHRS and CDR2 YFSETQ. The full variable domain, in which reference TRBV5-1 and TRBJ1-1 provide the parts outside the CDR3, is KAGVTQTPRYLIKTRGQQVTLSCSPISGHRSVSWYQQTPGQGLQFLFEYFSETQRNKGNFPGRFSGRQFSNSRSEMNVSTLELGDSALYLCASSSDTALEAFFGQGTRLTVV.

This clonotype was seen many times. The genes are TRBV4-1 and TRBJ2-5, with 11 bases lining up with TRBD2. V lost 4 bases to trimming and J lost 4 bases; unmatched junction nucleotides: 8. This CDR3 contains 16 residues. Per germline, CDR1 MGHRA and CDR2 YSYEKL. CDR3 protein: CASSRSTSGSGETQYF. The CDR3 DNA is TGCGCCAGCAGCCGTTCTACTAGCGGGAGTGGAGAGACCCAGTACTTC.

There are many counts of this clonotype. V is TRBV20-1 and J is TRBJ1-2; 8 bases match TRBD1. The germline V gene encodes CDR1 DFQATT and CDR2 SNEGSKA (reference sequence). This CDR3 is 15 amino acids long. V gave up 0 bases and J gave up 8 bases; unmatched junction bases: 11. The CDR3 DNA reads as TGCAGTGCTAGAGACCAGGGGGCTCTTTTTCAGGGCTACACCTTC. It encodes CSARDQGALFQGYTF.

This clonotype has a count of ten or more. The chain employs TRBV11-2 and TRBJ2-7; TRBD1 matches 10 bases. With V trimmed by 5 bases and J by 9 bases, 4 bases remained unmatched. This CDR3 has 12 residues. Germline V gene lookup returns CDR1 SGHAT and CDR2 FQNNGV. The CDR3 is CASSEDRGRQYV. For the CDR3, the DNA is TGTGCCAGCAGCGAGGACAGGGGGAGGCAGTACGTC.

The table lists this clonotype with many counts. The chain combines TRBV2 with TRBJ1-5, with D possibly being TRBD1 (5 bases). CDR3 length equals 13 residues. Germline V gives CDR1 SNHLY, CDR2 FYNNEI. V lost 5 bases to trimming and J lost 7 bases, with 12 bases between them. The CDR3 nucleotides read TGTGCCAGCAGTAGACAGTTGGAACAGCCCCAGCATTTT. Its translation is CASSRQLEQPQHF.

This clonotype was recorded many times. This CDR3 reads CASSDGQIYNSPLHF. In DNA form, the CDR3 reads TGTGCCAGCAGCGACGGACAGATCTATAATTCACCCCTCCACTTT. The V and J genes are TRBV7-6 and TRBJ1-6, with TRBD1 as a possible D gene (6 bases). Germline V CDR1 and CDR2: SGHVS, FNYEAQ. V lost 5 bases to trimming and J lost 3 bases, with 11 bases between them. CDR3 size: 15 residues. Supplemented by reference TRBV7-6 and TRBJ1-6, the full variable domain reads GAGVSQSPRYKVTKRGQDVALRCDPISGHVSLYWYRQALGQGPEFLTYFNYEAQQDKSGLPNDRFSAERPEGSISTLTIQRTEQRDSAMYRCASSDGQIYNSPLHFGNGTRLTVT.

CDR3 region: CATSDPTGGPYNEQFF. CDR3 in DNA: TGTGCCACCAGTGACCCGACTGGAGGCCCCTACAATGAGCAGTTCTTC. The rearrangement joins TRBV24-1 to TRBJ2-1, with TRBD2 as a possible D gene (5 bases). The V and J ends lost 4 bases and 2 bases respectively, with 14 bases between them. From germline, CDR1 is KGHDR and CDR2 SFDVKD. The CDR3 is 16 amino acids.

The sample holds many counts of this clonotype. The chain carries TRBV6-1 and TRBJ1-5, with 7 bases aligning to TRBD1. Germline V gene sequence: CDR1 MNHNS, CDR2 SASEGT. The trim removed 6 bases at V and 7 bases at J, leaving 12 bases unmatched. This CDR3 has 15 amino acids. The CDR3 reads CASRGTGAPDQPQHF. CDR3 nucleotides: TGTGCCAGCAGGGGAACAGGGGCCCCCGACCAGCCCCAGCATTTT.

This clonotype came up many times. The rearrangement links TRBV9 to TRBJ2-1; D gene unclear. CDR3 size: 13 residues. In germline, CDR1 is SGDLS, CDR2 YYNGEE. The germline V and J ends were trimmed by 3 bases and 6 bases, with 10 bases remaining between them. The CDR3 loop is CASSAPAGNEQFF. The CDR3 bases are TGTGCCAGCAGCGCTCCAGCTGGCAATGAGCAGTTCTTC.

This clonotype occurred many times. The chain is built from TRBV5-1 and TRBJ1-2; D is undetermined. Germline V CDR1 and CDR2: SGHRS, YFSETQ. The CDR3 is made up of 13 amino acids. Trimming removed 4 bases from V and 8 bases from J, with 15 bases in between. CDR3 protein: CASSESVTSGYTF. CDR3 sequence (DNA): TGCGCCAGCAGCGAATCAGTTACGTCGGGCTACACCTTC.

This clonotype came up many times. V gene TRBV28 combines with J gene TRBJ2-5; D is possibly TRBD1 (6 bases). Trimming shortened V by 3 bases and J by 10 bases, and 15 bases separated the two germline ends. The V gene's germline CDR1 is MDHEN and CDR2 SYDVKM. The CDR3 totals 13 residues. The CDR3 DNA follows: TGTGCCAGCAGTTTCACGACAGGTTGGAACCAGTACTTC. It encodes CASSFTTGWNQYF.

This clonotype was detected many times. The chain couples TRBV6-4 to TRBJ2-4; D may be TRBD2 (6 bases). Germline CDR1 MRHNA, CDR2 SNTAGT. CDR3 size: 14 residues. Trimming cost V 9 bases and J 1 base, with 13 bases left between them. The CDR3 DNA is TGTGCCAGGACTAGGTCGAGGGCCAAAAACATTCAGTACTTC. Its protein product is CARTRSRAKNIQYF.

This clonotype was counted ten times or more. The chain employs TRBV9 and TRBJ2-1; 9 nucleotides line up with TRBD2. V lost 0 bases to trimming and J lost 9 bases; unmatched junction nucleotides: 10. The CDR3 is 16 residues long. The germline V gene has CDR1 SGDLS and CDR2 YYNGEE. CDR3 sequence reads: CASSVEGTSLMVEQFF. CDR3 in DNA: TGTGCCAGCAGCGTAGAGGGGACTAGCCTTATGGTTGAGCAGTTCTTC.

The table lists this clonotype with many counts. The chain recombines TRBV6-5 with TRBJ1-3; no clear D gene. Trimming shortened V by 0 bases and J by 0 bases, and 9 bases separated the two germline ends. The CDR3 extends over 16 amino acids. Germline CDR1 is MNHEY and CDR2 is SVGAGI. The CDR3 bases are TGTGCCAGCAGTTACTCTGCCGGGCCCTCTGGAAACACCATATATTTT. As protein: CASSYSAGPSGNTIYF.

The chain uses TRBV5-1 and TRBJ2-7; D unresolved. Trimming removed 1 base at V and 5 bases at J, with 13 bases between. The V gene's germline CDR1 is SGHRS and CDR2 YFSETQ. CDR3 length equals 14 residues. In nucleotides, the CDR3 is TGCGCCAGCAGCTTGCCCAGTGGAAGTAACGAGCAGTACTTC. Amino acids: CASSLPSGSNEQYF.

This clonotype was seen ten or more times. The CDR3: CASSTRTSGRAFTGELFF. In DNA, the CDR3 is TGTGCCAGCAGCACCCGGACTAGCGGGAGGGCGTTCACCGGGGAGCTGTTTTTT. This sequence joins TRBV11-1 and TRBJ2-2, with 15 bases that match TRBD2. The V gene's germline CDR1 is SGHAT and CDR2 FQDESV (reference sequence). The trim removed 5 bases at V and 4 bases at J, leaving 8 bases unmatched. The CDR3 has 18 amino acids. The variable domain in full, with the rest retrieved from reference TRBV11-1 and TRBJ2-2, is EAEVAQSPRYKITEKSQAVAFWCDPISGHATLYWYRQILGQGPELLVQFQDESVVDDSQLPKDRFSAERLKGVDSTLKIQPAELGDSAMYLCASSTRTSGRAFTGELFFGEGSRLTVL.

This clonotype appeared many times. The chain has TRBV7-2 and TRBJ2-2; D is uncertain. Germline V gene data show CDR1 as SGHTA and CDR2 as FQGNSA. With 3 bases removed from V and 5 bases from J, the gap between germline ends came to 13 bases. This CDR3 spans 15 amino acids. CDR3 residues: CASSLGGGATGELFF. The CDR3, as DNA: TGTGCCAGCAGCTTGGGTGGTGGTGCAACCGGGGAGCTGTTTTTT.

This clonotype was recorded at least ten times. The gene calls are TRBV5-6 and TRBJ2-6; 8 bases line up with TRBD1. The length of the CDR3 is 18 residues. Trimming took 3 bases from V and 1 from J; bases not matched to a gene: 9. Germline lookup yields CDR1 SGHDT and CDR2 YYEEEE. The CDR3 sequence: CASSSIRDRRSGANVLTF. The CDR3 region has the DNA TGTGCCAGCAGCTCTATCCGGGACAGGAGATCTGGGGCCAACGTCCTGACTTTC.

This clonotype was observed at least ten times. The V and J genes are TRBV5-1 and TRBJ2-7; D not certain. This CDR3 region has 13 residues. With 5 bases removed from V and 3 bases from J, the gap between germline ends came to 12 bases. The germline gives CDR1 SGHRS, CDR2 YFSETQ. As DNA, the CDR3 is TGCGCCAGCAGTCGGATGGGTAACTACGAGCAGTACTTC. Encoded protein: CASSRMGNYEQYF.

This clonotype showed up many times. V gene TRBV7-9 combines with J gene TRBJ1-4; D is undetermined. Germline assignment: CDR1 SEHNR and CDR2 FQNEAQ (reference sequence). This CDR3 is built from 14 residues. V lost 6 bases and J lost 3, with 11 bases in between. CDR3 sequence: CASSYGSANEKLFF. CDR3 nucleotides: TGTGCCAGCAGTTATGGCTCGGCTAATGAAAAACTGTTTTTT.

Ten or more counts support this clonotype. The J gene is TRBJ2-1, the V gene TRBV19; D is unresolved. The CDR3 totals 15 residues. In germline, CDR1 is LNHDA, CDR2 SQIVND (reference sequence). V dropped 7 bases and J dropped 0 bases, with 13 bases sitting between them. The CDR3 region is CASKDADTSYNEQFF. The CDR3, as DNA: TGTGCCAGTAAAGATGCGGATACCTCCTACAATGAGCAGTTCTTC.

This clonotype was detected many times. The chain is built from TRBV2 and TRBJ1-2; D is undetermined. In germline, CDR1 is SNHLY, CDR2 FYNNEI. Trimming removed 9 bases from V and 5 bases from J, with 16 bases in between. The CDR3 consists of 13 residues. For the CDR3, the DNA is TGTGCCAGGGCGGATCCTCCTGGTTATGGCTACACCTTC. Translated: CARADPPGYGYTF.

This clonotype was detected ten times or more. The J gene is TRBJ2-3, the V gene TRBV7-9; D gene ambiguous. This CDR3 contains 14 residues. Germline CDR1 reads SEHNR; CDR2 reads FQNEAQ (reference sequence). V was cut by 1 base and J by 2 bases, with 7 bases left in between. CDR3 residues: CASSLERNTDTQYF. The CDR3 bases are TGTGCCAGCAGCTTAGAACGAAACACAGATACGCAGTATTTT.

This clonotype showed up many times. The rearrangement uses TRBV28 and TRBJ1-4, with D possibly matching TRBD1 (5 bases). The CDR3 spans 17 residues. V lost 7 bases, J lost 8 bases, and 26 bases lay in between. Germline CDR1 and CDR2: MDHEN and SYDVKM. As DNA, the CDR3 is TGTGCCAGCACCCTGGCCGGTGGGCGGGGCAAGAAGGAAAAACTGTTTTTT. Translating it yields CASTLAGGRGKKEKLFF.

For the CDR3, the DNA is TGCGCCAGCAGTACCGGGACTAGGGAAACCGGGGAGCTGTTTTTT. It codes for CASSTGTRETGELFF. The chain is built from TRBV10-1 and TRBJ2-2; TRBD2 matches at 8 bases. CDR1 is WNHNN, CDR2 SYGVQD, per germline (reference sequence). The CDR3 contains 15 residues. Germline trimming cut 5 bases from V and 5 bases from J; bases unmatched to any gene: 7.